The rows below give T cell receptor beta chains drawn from one sample of a study of response to subunit inactivated influenza vaccine. MiXCR, run by TCRdb on the RT-PCR reads, gives a single entry per CDR3 protein. The sample carries hundreds of thousands of distinct CDR3 sequences, 11% recorded once. These data are also associated with another study on T cells expressing NK-cell markers.

The source was PBMCs from blood, collected on the day of vaccination. The receptor source for this set is a man between 50 and 59 years old who received an inactivated influenza vaccine. Each CDR3 is given with its conserved first and last residue. A D gene is named only where the DNA matches it firmly. Clone sizes are given selectively: once, few, many, or a class where the clone is expanded.

D gene | J gene | clone size | V gene | CDR3 protein | CDR3 DNA
TRBD1 | TRBJ2-2 | many | TRBV5-1 | CASSFRQGANTGELFF | TGCGCCAGCAGCTTCCGACAGGGGGCGAACACCGGGGAGCTGTTTTTT
TRBD2 | TRBJ2-5 | few | TRBV3-1 | CASSRSGLAKETQYF | TGTGCCAGCAGCCGATCGGGACTAGCGAAAGAGACCCAGTACTTC
- | TRBJ1-1 | few | TRBV20-1 | CSARGTGMGTEAFF | TGCAGTGCTCGGGGAACAGGGATGGGGACTGAAGCTTTCTTT
TRBD1 | TRBJ2-5 | - | TRBV5-1 | CASSLRGDRQETQYF | TGCGCCAGCAGCTTGCGCGGGGACAGGCAAGAGACCCAGTACTTC
- | TRBJ2-5 | few | TRBV30 | CAWSILAGVETQYF | TGTGCCTGGAGTATTTTAGCCGGGGTAGAGACCCAGTACTTC
TRBD2 | TRBJ2-2 | - | TRBV5-1 | CASSPVASGFPGELFF | TGCGCCAGCAGCCCGGTGGCTAGCGGGTTTCCCGGGGAGCTGTTTTTT
- | TRBJ1-1 | - | TRBV18 | CASSPPARTNTEAFF | TGTGCCAGCTCACCGCCCGCGCGGACGAACACTGAAGCTTTCTTT
- | TRBJ2-7 | - | TRBV11-2 | CASSRGGTHSYEQYF | TGTGCCAGCAGCCGGGGAGGGACACACTCCTACGAGCAGTACTTC
TRBD2 | TRBJ2-2 | - | TRBV7-8 | CASSKASGTNTGELFF | TGTGCCAGCAGCAAAGCTAGCGGGACGAACACCGGGGAGCTGTTTTTT
- | TRBJ2-2 | few | TRBV5-5 | CASSLTSTGTGELFF | TGTGCCAGCAGCTTGACTAGTACGGGTACCGGGGAGCTGTTTTTT
- | TRBJ1-2 | few | TRBV4-3 | CASSQSQAGASYGYTF | TGCGCCAGCAGCCAGAGCCAGGCAGGGGCCTCCTATGGCTACACCTTC
TRBD2 | TRBJ2-3 | - | TRBV7-3 | CASSLGYLTSGSTDTQYF | TGTGCCAGCAGCTTAGGGTACCTGACTAGCGGTAGCACAGATACGCAGTATTTT
- | TRBJ2-1 | few | TRBV12-3/TRBV12-4 | CASSLAGDAYNEQFF | TGTGCCAGCAGTTTAGCAGGTGATGCCTACAATGAGCAGTTCTTC
TRBD1 | TRBJ2-7 | few | TRBV20-1 | CSAPGRGLHEQYF | TGCAGCGCCCCGGGCAGGGGGCTCCACGAGCAGTACTTC